The sequence of this T cell receptor (beta chain) was determined in a study of T cells in Graves' hyperthyroidism and ophthalmopathy. Turning to the study itself: Before any treatment, at initial diagnosis, peripheral blood was collected.

The CDR3 covers 13 residues. The V gene lost 1 base and the J gene lost 2 bases, with 3 bases spanning the gap. Germline lookup yields CDR1 MNHNS and CDR2 SASEGT. The study, taken as a whole, reports: Ophthalmopathy and stable hyperthyroidism were separated by a 13 V-J model.

Each diagnosis was grounded in clinical symptoms, serum thyroxine and TRAb, thyroid ultrasound, and orbital computed tomography. More than 9.5 ml fresh peripheral blood yielded the PBMCs. The investigators amplified TCR beta CDR3 regions from RNA transcripts. The HTBI set primed first-round TCR CDR3 RT-PCR. TCRdb used MiXCR to reprocess the multiplex PCR reads, holding one entry per CDR3 protein. The repertoire includes some 530,000 distinct CDR3 sequences, approximately 23% of them detected once, and 45% to 55% sits in the top ten. A remark on this clonotype: Its antigen is unknown.

This clonotype was sampled from a woman aged 70-85 years with Graves' ophthalmopathy. Sequences were obtained from blood. The chain combines TRBV6-1 with TRBJ1-5, with D uncertain. The CDR3 here is CASSEVGNQPQHF. In nucleotides, the CDR3 is TGTGCCAGCAGTGAAGTCGGCAATCAGCCCCAGCATTTT.